The 25 T cell receptor beta chains presented below share a single source sample, sequenced in a study of CD8 T cells in ankylosing spondylitis. Broader study findings: Ankylosing spondylitis blood appeared to be characterized by a TCR beta motif of eight highly homologous variants.

TCRdb independently ran MiXCR on the 5' RACE reads; one entry per CDR3 protein. The sample records under 150,000 distinct CDR3 sequences, about a sixth being singletons. These receptors have no known antigen. Sequenced sample: blood, either unsorted or a sorted T cell fraction (not recorded which). These receptor sequences come from a male donor with ankylosing spondylitis.

This clonotype was counted a few times. This sequence joins TRBV3-1 and TRBJ2-7; D not certain. Germline CDR1 reads LGHDT; CDR2 reads YNNKEL (reference sequence). With 4 bases removed from V and 3 bases from J, the gap between germline ends came to 10 bases. CDR3 length: 13 residues. The CDR3 region is CASSPGRVYEQYF. The CDR3 nucleotides read TGTGCCAGCAGCCCCGGCCGGGTCTACGAGCAGTACTTC.

The chain couples TRBV6-5 to TRBJ2-3; possibly TRBD1 for D (6 bases). This CDR3 has 14 amino acids. In germline, CDR1 is MNHEY, CDR2 SVGAGI. The V end was cut by 4 bases, the J end by 1 base, with 9 bases between. The CDR3 sequence: CASSFAGGTDTQYF. The CDR3 DNA reads TGTGCCAGCAGTTTCGCAGGGGGCACAGATACGCAGTATTTT.

This clonotype turned up a few times. The chain couples TRBV7-8 to TRBJ1-1, with 8 bases lining up with TRBD1. Germline lookup yields CDR1 SGHVS and CDR2 FQNEAQ. This CDR3 spans 14 amino acids. V trimming: 2 bases; J trimming: 5 bases; junction bases outside the gene matches: 4. In DNA, the CDR3 is TGTGCCAGCAGCTTAATCAGGGGGCATACTGAAGCTTTCTTT. Residues: CASSLIRGHTEAFF.

This clonotype was observed a handful of times. This sequence joins TRBV28 and TRBJ2-1; D possibly matches TRBD1 or TRBD2 (5 bases each). Trimming took off 8 bases at V and 1 base at J, with 6 bases between the two ends. The CDR3 has 12 residues. Germline CDR1 MDHEN, CDR2 SYDVKM. The CDR3 reads CASEGSYNEQFF. The CDR3 DNA sequence: TGTGCCAGCGAGGGGTCCTACAATGAGCAGTTCTTC.

This clonotype was detected a few times. This sequence joins TRBV27 and TRBJ2-7; D call uncertain. V was clipped by 5 bases and J by 2 bases, with 10 bases between them. Germline V gives CDR1 MNHEY, CDR2 SMNVEV (reference sequence). The CDR3 runs to 13 residues. The CDR3 protein is CASSPRLAYEQYF. DNA of the CDR3: TGTGCCAGCAGTCCCCGATTGGCCTACGAGCAGTACTTC.

This clonotype was seen a few times. The V gene is TRBV18, the J gene TRBJ1-5; maybe TRBD1 (5 bases). This CDR3 is built from 12 residues. V lost 2 bases, J lost 6 bases, and 5 bases lay in between. Germline values: CDR1 KGHSH, CDR2 LQKENI. CDR3 region: CASSPGTQPQHF. DNA of the CDR3: TGTGCCAGCTCACCAGGGACTCAGCCCCAGCATTTT.

V gene TRBV4-1 combines with J gene TRBJ2-2; possible D gene TRBD2, 6 bases. The CDR3 runs to 15 residues. Looked up from germline, CDR1 is MGHRA and CDR2 is YSYEKL. Trimming shortened V by 4 bases and J by 5 bases, and 14 bases separated the two germline ends. The CDR3 DNA reads as TGCGCCAGCAGCCCCCGGCGTGGGGGGACCGGGGAGCTGTTTTTT. Its protein product is CASSPRRGGTGELFF.

This clonotype was seen more than once but under ten times. This sequence joins TRBV7-9 and TRBJ2-5; tentatively, D is TRBD1 (5 bases). The CDR3 totals 13 residues. Germline CDR1 is SEHNR and CDR2 is FQNEAQ (reference sequence). Trimming stripped 5 bases from V and 5 bases from J, with 12 bases between. CDR3 residues: CASSLPRDETQYF. The DNA for the CDR3 is TGTGCCAGCAGCCTCCCCAGGGATGAGACCCAGTACTTC.

This clonotype has only a few counts. V gene TRBV29-1 combines with J gene TRBJ2-7; 12 nucleotides agree with TRBD2. CDR3 length equals 13 residues. The V gene end was trimmed by 7 bases and the J gene end by 2 bases; junction bases not matched to a gene: 3. Per the germline V gene, CDR1 is SQVTM and CDR2 is ANQGSEA. The CDR3 spells CSGASGRAYEQYF. The CDR3, as DNA: TGCAGCGGGGCTAGCGGGAGGGCCTACGAGCAGTACTTC.

In this sample, this clonotype turned up many times. The chain has TRBV5-1 and TRBJ2-1; possibly TRBD1 or TRBD2 for D (5 bases each). Germline lookup yields CDR1 SGHRS and CDR2 YFSETQ. V lost 7 bases and J 4 bases, leaving 6 bases between the germline ends. This CDR3 has 11 amino acids. The CDR3 here is CASGGYNEQFF. The CDR3 region has the DNA TGCGCCAGCGGGGGTTACAATGAGCAGTTCTTC.

This clonotype was counted a few times. The gene calls are TRBV20-1 and TRBJ1-2, with TRBD1 as a possible D gene (5 bases). This CDR3 has 14 residues. CDR1 is DFQATT and CDR2 is SNEGSKA in the germline V gene (reference sequence). V gave up 3 bases and J gave up 1 base, with 12 bases separating them. CDR3 sequence (DNA): TGCAGTGCTAGGTCCCGGGACGGTAACTATGGCTACACCTTC. It yields the protein CSARSRDGNYGYTF.

Here the CDR3 DNA reads TGTGCCAGCAGTTTATCGGGGCCGGACAGGAGTACTGAAGCTTTCTTT. It translates to CASSLSGPDRSTEAFF. This rearrangement joins TRBV27 to TRBJ1-1; 7 positions match TRBD1. Germline lookup yields CDR1 MNHEY and CDR2 SMNVEV (reference sequence). The J segment lost 5 bases and the V segment lost 0 bases, leaving 9 bases of the junction unmatched. The CDR3 runs 16 residues.

This clonotype occurred a few times. This chain connects TRBV6-5 to TRBJ2-2, with a weak D call TRBD2 (5 bases). The V gene's germline CDR1 is MNHEY and CDR2 SVGAGI. V was cut by 0 bases and J by 5 bases, with 19 bases left in between. The CDR3 runs 18 residues. The CDR3 DNA reads as TGTGCCAGCAGTTACTCTGGAGGAACCAACTTCAAGACCGGGGAGCTGTTTTTT. Residues: CASSYSGGTNFKTGELFF.

With regard to this clonotype: Germline and junction disagree at one end, which may indicate a read error. This rearrangement joins TRBV7-9 to TRBJ2-3, with a tentative D call TRBD1 (7 bases). Germline CDR1 reads SEHNR; CDR2 reads FQNEAQ (reference sequence). The CDR3 is 12 residues long. The CDR3 protein is CASSPRGDMQYF. CDR3 DNA: TGTGCCAGCAGCCCCAGGGGGGATATGCAGTATTTT.

This clonotype came up a few times. The chain carries TRBV24-1 and TRBJ2-1; no clear D gene. V lost 4 bases and J 8 bases, leaving 14 bases between the germline ends. Germline-derived CDR1 and CDR2 are KGHDR and SFDVKD. This CDR3 has 14 residues. CDR3 DNA sequence: TGTGCCACCAGTGAGTATAGTGAACGGGATGAGCAGTTCTTC. The encoded protein is CATSEYSERDEQFF.

The rearrangement uses TRBV14 and TRBJ2-6; D is tentatively TRBD1 or TRBD2 (5 bases each). The CDR3 covers 16 residues. Germline V gene data show CDR1 as SGHDN and CDR2 as FVKESK. V was cut by 4 bases and J by 4 bases, with 14 bases left in between. The DNA of the CDR3 is TGTGCCAGCAGCCGGGACCCCTGGGTAGGGGCCAACGTCCTGACTTTC. Residues: CASSRDPWVGANVLTF.

V and J are TRBV11-2 and TRBJ2-1, with 10 bases identical to TRBD2. The CDR3 extends over 18 amino acids. With V trimmed by 5 bases and J by 0 bases, 10 bases remained unmatched. The germline V gene has CDR1 SGHAT and CDR2 FQNNGV. The CDR3 is CASSPSWTSGSSYNEQFF. The DNA of the CDR3 is TGTGCCAGCAGCCCATCCTGGACTAGCGGAAGCTCCTACAATGAGCAGTTCTTC. Supplemented by reference TRBV11-2 and TRBJ2-1, the full variable domain reads EAGVAQSPRYKIIEKRQSVAFWCNPISGHATLYWYQQILGQGPKLLIQFQNNGVVDDSQLPKDRFSAERLKGVDSTLKIQPAKLEDSAVYLCASSPSWTSGSSYNEQFFGPGTRLTVL.

This clonotype has just a few counts. The chain uses TRBV24-1 and TRBJ2-3; D unresolved. Per germline, CDR1 KGHDR and CDR2 SFDVKD. The CDR3 has 14 amino acids. The V end lost 6 bases, the J end lost 1 base, and 10 bases lay between the germline ends. The DNA for the CDR3 is TGTGCCACCAGTCGGGTTAACGGCACAGATACGCAGTATTTT. Its protein is CATSRVNGTDTQYF.

This rearrangement joins TRBV7-8 to TRBJ2-7; the D gene could be TRBD1 or TRBD2 (6 bases each). The CDR3 is made up of 15 amino acids. Germline V gene sequence: CDR1 SGHVS, CDR2 FQNEAQ. V was clipped by 5 bases and J by 4 bases, with 18 bases between them. The DNA for the CDR3 is TGTGCCAGCAGCCCAGCGGCAGGGGCGGGATACGAGCAGTACTTC. Translation: CASSPAAGAGYEQYF.

V usage is TRBV9 and J usage is TRBJ1-1; TRBD1 is a possible D gene (6 bases). Germline CDR1 is SGDLS and CDR2 is YYNGEE. This CDR3 is 15 amino acids long. Trimming removed 3 bases from V and 5 bases from J, with 17 bases in between. This chain's CDR3 is CASSGGAGVGTEAFF. CDR3 nucleotide sequence: TGTGCCAGCAGCGGGGGGGCGGGGGTAGGGACTGAAGCTTTCTTT.

The chain couples TRBV7-9 to TRBJ2-1; D is undetermined. The CDR3 covers 15 residues. Trimming took off 1 base at V and 2 bases at J, with 9 bases between the two ends. Germline CDR1 reads SEHNR; CDR2 reads FQNEAQ (reference sequence). In DNA form, the CDR3 reads TGTGCCAGCAGCTTAGAGGACGCAGCCTACAATGAGCAGTTCTTC. It codes for CASSLEDAAYNEQFF.

This clonotype was counted between two and nine times. J is TRBJ2-2 and V is TRBV7-3; 11 nucleotides match TRBD2. V was clipped by 3 bases and J by 5 bases; unmatched bases: 5. Germline assignment: CDR1 SGHTA and CDR2 FQGTGA. The CDR3 sequence is 16 residues long. CDR3 coding DNA: TGTGCCAGCAGCTTTATAGCGGGAGGGCCGACCGGGGAGCTGTTTTTT. It translates to CASSFIAGGPTGELFF.

This clonotype has just a few counts. The V and J genes are TRBV2 and TRBJ2-2; D is perhaps TRBD1 or TRBD2 (5 bases each). V was pared by 5 bases and J by 6 bases, with 22 bases between. Per germline, CDR1 SNHLY and CDR2 FYNNEI. The CDR3 sequence is 17 residues long. The CDR3, as DNA: TGTGCCAGCAGTCCATTGGGGGACGGGTCCCTAGCCGGGGAGCTGTTTTTT. Translation gives CASSPLGDGSLAGELFF.

This chain links TRBV5-1 with TRBJ2-1, with a possible D match to TRBD2 (8 bases). This CDR3 is 19 amino acids long. The V end was cut by 0 bases, the J end by 4 bases, with 23 bases between. Germline V CDR1 and CDR2: SGHRS, YFSETQ. CDR3 region: CASSLDRGPGLAKYNEQFF. The DNA for the CDR3 is TGCGCCAGCAGCTTGGACAGGGGACCAGGACTAGCAAAATACAATGAGCAGTTCTTC.

The sample holds a few counts of this clonotype. J is TRBJ2-1 and V is TRBV28, with D unresolved. V was trimmed by 3 bases and J by 6 bases, leaving 18 bases between them. Per the germline V gene, CDR1 is MDHEN and CDR2 is SYDVKM. The CDR3 is made up of 16 amino acids. CDR3 bases: TGTGCCAGCAGTTTCTCCAACCTCTCGGACCTCAATGAGCAGTTCTTC. Protein product: CASSFSNLSDLNEQFF.